These 13 T cell receptor beta chains share one sample of origin, sequenced in a study of cytomegalovirus exposure and HLA in healthy donors. Primers for the PCR totalled 60 Vbeta and 13 Jbeta. Generated by immunoSEQ multiplex PCR, the TCRdb table keeps only in-frame clones and is missing some. The sample has 150,000 to 200,000 clones, 75% to 90% seen once. Sequencing input: PBMCs. These receptor sequences come from a woman in her forties or fifties in good health and CMV-seropositive.

This chain joins TRBV5-1 and TRBJ1-5; weak D call: TRBD1 (6 bases). The CDR3 spans 15 residues. CDR1 is SGHRS, CDR2 YFSETQ, per germline. V was cut by 0 bases and J by 0 bases, with 7 bases left in between. CDR3 region: CASSLGTASNQPQHF. CDR3 sequence (DNA): TGCGCCAGCAGCTTGGGGACAGCTAGCAATCAGCCCCAGCATTTT.

The rearrangement joins TRBV5-4 to TRBJ1-2, with 8 bases aligning to TRBD1. Germline values: CDR1 SGHNT, CDR2 YYREEE (reference sequence). Trimming took 1 base from V and 4 from J; bases not matched to a gene: 9. This CDR3 spans 16 amino acids. The CDR3 sequence: CASSLWTGTGPYGYTF. CDR3 DNA: TGTGCCAGCAGCTTGTGGACCGGGACAGGTCCCTATGGCTACACCTTC.

The rearrangement joins TRBV7-8 to TRBJ2-3; 8 bases map to TRBD2. Germline CDR1 and CDR2: SGHVS and FQNEAQ. CDR3 length equals 15 residues. V trimming: 7 bases; J trimming: 1 base; junction bases outside the gene matches: 7. The DNA for the CDR3 is TGTGCCAGCATACCGGCGGGGGGCCGCACAGATACGCAGTATTTT. Encoded protein: CASIPAGGRTDTQYF.

This clone turned up a few times. The chain is built from TRBV7-2 and TRBJ1-3; D is unresolved. CDR1 and CDR2 from the germline V gene are SGHTA and FQGNSA. Trimming left V 5 bases short and J 7 bases short, with 9 bases between. The CDR3 spans 12 residues. In DNA form, the CDR3 reads TGTGCCAGCAGCCTCGGTCGGAACACCATATATTTT. Translated, it gives CASSLGRNTIYF. Using reference TRBV7-2 and TRBJ1-3 for the parts outside the CDR3, the full variable domain is GAGVSQSPSNKVTEKGKDVELRCDPISGHTALYWYRQSLGQGLEFLIYFQGNSAPDKSGLPSDRFSAERTGGSVSTLTIQRTQQEDSAVYLCASSLGRNTIYFGEGSWLTVV.

For this clone: One junction end does not reproduce the germline sequence, and a read error may be involved. As DNA, the CDR3 is TGTTCCAGCAGCTTATTAGGTACAGGAAAAGAGACCCAGTACTTC. Protein product: CSSSLLGTGKETQYF. The V and J genes are TRBV7-9 and TRBJ2-5; D is perhaps TRBD1 (5 bases). This CDR3 has 15 amino acids. Germline V CDR1 and CDR2: SEHNR, FQNEAQ (reference sequence).

The rearrangement uses TRBV18 and TRBJ1-1, with a tentative D call TRBD1 (6 bases). Deletions cut 3 bases from V and 5 bases from J, with 22 bases between. The CDR3 is 17 amino acids. Looked up from germline, CDR1 is KGHSH and CDR2 is LQKENI. CDR3 nucleotide sequence: TGTGCCAGCTCACCTCGGAGAGGGGGGGGCGTGTGGACTGAAGCTTTCTTT. Its translation is CASSPRRGGGVWTEAFF.

The chain couples TRBV25-1 to TRBJ1-1; 9 bases agree with TRBD1. After removal of 5 bases from V and 5 bases from J, the junction contained 9 bases not matched to a gene. The CDR3 runs to 15 residues. Germline V gene lookup returns CDR1 MGHDK and CDR2 SYGVNS. The CDR3 nucleotides are TGTGCCAGCAGTACCACCGGGACAGGGAAAACTGAAGCTTTCTTT. Its protein is CASSTTGTGKTEAFF.

The chain uses TRBV5-4 and TRBJ2-1; the match to TRBD2 covers 11 bases. CDR1 SGHNT and CDR2 YYREEE come from the germline V gene (reference sequence). Trimming removed 4 bases from V and 5 bases from J; junction bases left unmatched: 5. The CDR3 is 15 residues long. CDR3 in amino acids: CASSKPGLADNEQFF. The CDR3 nucleotides read TGTGCCAGCAGCAAACCGGGACTAGCGGACAATGAGCAGTTCTTC.

The chain has TRBV4-1 and TRBJ2-7; TRBD1 is a possible D gene (5 bases). CDR3 length: 15 amino acids. The germline V gene has CDR1 MGHRA and CDR2 YSYEKL. The ends were cut back, 0 bases at V and 2 bases at J, with 11 bases in the middle. In DNA, the CDR3 is TGCGCCAGCAGCCAAGACGCCCAGGGAACCTACGAGCAGTACTTC. Its protein is CASSQDAQGTYEQYF.

This chain connects TRBV7-9 to TRBJ1-2; D unresolved. This CDR3 has 13 residues. V lost 5 bases and J 5 bases, leaving 12 bases between the germline ends. CDR1 is SEHNR, CDR2 FQNEAQ, per germline (reference sequence). In DNA form, the CDR3 reads TGTGCCAGCAGCCTAAACAGCGGATATGGCTACACCTTC. Its translation: CASSLNSGYGYTF.

This chain links TRBV5-1 with TRBJ1-1; TRBD1 matches 7 bases. The junction had 5 bases not matched to a gene; V was cut back by 3 bases and J by 6 bases. The CDR3 contains 13 residues. The germline V gene has CDR1 SGHRS and CDR2 YFSETQ. CDR3 bases: TGCGCCAGCAGCTGGGGACAGCGACCTGAAGCTTTCTTT. Encoded protein: CASSWGQRPEAFF.

This chain connects TRBV19 to TRBJ1-5; D is possibly TRBD1 (5 bases). This CDR3 contains 14 residues. The germline V and J ends were trimmed by 5 bases and 7 bases, with 15 bases remaining between them. Germline V lookup: CDR1 LNHDA, CDR2 SQIVND (reference sequence). The CDR3 region is CASSWGRGRQPQHF. The CDR3 DNA follows: TGTGCCAGTAGTTGGGGGAGGGGTAGGCAGCCCCAGCATTTT.

The chain uses TRBV18 and TRBJ1-2; the match to TRBD1 covers 7 bases. The CDR3 runs to 13 residues. Germline trimming cut 4 bases from V and 4 bases from J; bases unmatched to any gene: 3. Germline-derived CDR1 and CDR2 are KGHSH and LQKENI. This chain's CDR3 is CASSRGQTYGYTF. The CDR3 nucleotides read TGTGCCAGCTCACGGGGACAGACCTATGGCTACACCTTC.